A selection of T cell receptor beta chains follows, all from one sample in a study of blood T cell repertoires in COVID-19. Data came from immunoSEQ multiplex PCR; TCRdb stores just in-frame clones and leaves some out. The sample lists about 64,000 clones; 88% were seen once. The sample comprised peripheral blood. The receptors derive from a woman aged 55-69 years with COVID-19, enrolled during active disease. Each CDR3 is given with its conserved first and last residue.

>TRBJ1-5|TRBV7-9
CASSSQGLSQPQHF
>TRBJ1-2|TRBV3-1/TRBV3-2
CASSQHGRGGLGYTF
>TRBJ1-4|TRBV6-2/TRBV6-3
CASSNGPTTGEKLFF
>TRBJ2-1|TRBV30
CAWTMKGLAANEQFF
>TRBJ1-1|TRBV5-1
CASSPQGNTEAFF
>TRBJ2-3|TRBV4-3
CASSQDGTGLDTQYF
>TRBJ2-5|TRBV7-6
CASSLGAGLETQYF
>TRBJ2-5|TRBV5-4
CASSPGGRGEETQYF
>TRBJ1-2|TRBV15
CATSRATEAQIYGYTF
>TRBJ2-3|TRBV10-2
CASGRVGVAGDTQYF
>TRBJ1-1|TRBV7-9
CATETVNTEAFF
>TRBJ1-1|TRBV19
CASSAGNRGGNTEAFF
>TRBJ1-1|TRBV28
CASSFPLDPAKGGTEAFF
>TRBJ2-7|TRBV30
CAWSTRGYEQYF
>TRBJ2-7|TRBV24-1
CATSDQQGYEQYF
>TRBJ1-1|TRBV19
CASNLGQGMANTEAFF
>TRBJ1-2|TRBV27
CASSFRLAGTGKYFF
>TRBJ2-1|TRBV5-1
CASSLLQGAYNEQFF
>TRBJ2-3|TRBV3-1/TRBV3-2
CASSQGPTDTQYF
>TRBJ2-7|TRBV5-6
CASSLAGTRDEQYF
>TRBJ2-1|TRBV28
CASSPDGRSHNEQFF